The T cell receptor (beta chain) described here comes from a study of blood T cell repertoires in COVID-19. Study details: Material from acute and convalescent COVID-19 was sourced from the United States, Italy and Spain. PBMCs, B-cell-depleted T cells, or T cells provided the cDNA or gDNA that made up the material.

There are 15 residues in the CDR3. Trimming took off 0 bases at V and 8 bases at J, with 13 bases between the two ends. Germline V gene sequence: CDR1 LNHNV, CDR2 YYDKDF (reference sequence). Assay: immunoSEQ multiplex PCR; the TCRdb copy retains only in-frame clones and omits some. This sample has around 250,000 clones, with 84% found just once. The sample consisted of peripheral blood. This chain connects TRBV15 to TRBJ1-4; possible D gene TRBD1, 5 bases. This receptor was identified in a human donor in a cohort sampled during active COVID-19. CDR3 DNA: TGTGCCACCAGCAGAGATCTAGGGGTAGGAGAAAAACTGTTTTTT. Its translation: CATSRDLGVGEKLFF.